These 4 T cell receptor beta chains originate from one sample sequenced in a study of blood T cells in healthy people across ages. Together with a sample-barcoded 5' primer, a J-beta primer mix was included in a second PCR lasting about 6 to 12 cycles. TCRdb passed the 5' RACE reads through MiXCR, listing each CDR3 protein once. The sample lists around 1,600,000 distinct CDR3 sequences; roughly 43% were seen once. The specimen sequenced was blood. The source is a woman between 18 and 29 years old in good health.

The chain is built from TRBV27 and TRBJ2-7; D is unclear. Trimming removed 8 bases from V and 0 bases from J, with 11 bases in between. This CDR3 spans 13 amino acids. CDR1 and CDR2 (germline): MNHEY, SMNVEV (reference sequence). The CDR3: CASAEVVSYEQYF. DNA of the CDR3: TGTGCCAGCGCCGAGGTAGTCTCCTACGAGCAGTACTTC.

The chain joins TRBV5-1 to TRBJ2-3, with D perhaps matching TRBD1 (5 bases). This CDR3 has 16 amino acids. In germline, CDR1 is SGHRS, CDR2 YFSETQ. V lost 0 bases and J 4 bases, leaving 15 bases between the germline ends. CDR3 sequence reads: CASSLELGPGSDTQYF. CDR3 DNA sequence: TGCGCCAGCAGCTTGGAATTGGGGCCCGGCTCAGATACGCAGTATTTT.

The V and J genes are TRBV29-1 and TRBJ2-7, with D possibly TRBD1 on 5 matching bases. V lost 5 bases to trimming and J lost 9 bases, with 20 bases between them. Germline-derived CDR1 and CDR2 are SQVTM and ANQGSEA. This CDR3 is built from 13 residues. The CDR3 DNA reads TGCAGCGTTTACGACAGCACTCTGGGTGCGCAGTACTTC. It is translated as CSVYDSTLGAQYF.

In its sample, this clonotype was seen a few times. This chain uses TRBV5-1 with TRBJ2-1; TRBD2 matches 9 bases. The CDR3 contains 18 residues. In germline, CDR1 is SGHRS, CDR2 YFSETQ. J gave up 6 bases and V 0 bases, and 13 bases lay outside the gene matches. As DNA, the CDR3 is TGCGCCAGCAGCTTGGGACTTTTAGCGGGAGTTCCGTCCAATGAGCAGTTCTTC. Translating it yields CASSLGLLAGVPSNEQFF.